This TCR beta chain was identified in a study of blood T cell repertoires in COVID-19. In Seattle, patients joined the study during active infection and were tracked longitudinally. The CDR3 spans 14 residues. Germline loops: CDR1 LNHDA, CDR2 SQIVND (reference sequence). V lost 2 bases to trimming and J lost 4 bases, with 11 bases between them. The method was immunoSEQ multiplex PCR; TCRdb's version includes in-frame clones alone and lacks a portion of them. The table includes 200,000 to 300,000 clones, over 75% detected once. The sequence was collected from a man aged 50-60 years with COVID-19, enrolled during active disease. Source material: peripheral blood. The J gene is TRBJ1-1, the V gene TRBV19; D is ambiguous. The CDR3 sequence is CASSIPPPSTEAFF. CDR3 coding DNA: TGTGCCAGTAGTATACCCCCCCCGAGCACTGAAGCTTTCTTT. The whole variable domain, filled in from reference TRBV19 and TRBJ1-1, reads DGGITQSPKYLFRKEGQNVTLSCEQNLNHDAMYWYRQDPGQGLRLIYYSQIVNDFQKGDIAEGYSVSREKKESFPLTVTSAQKNPTAFYLCASSIPPPSTEAFFGQGTRLTVV.